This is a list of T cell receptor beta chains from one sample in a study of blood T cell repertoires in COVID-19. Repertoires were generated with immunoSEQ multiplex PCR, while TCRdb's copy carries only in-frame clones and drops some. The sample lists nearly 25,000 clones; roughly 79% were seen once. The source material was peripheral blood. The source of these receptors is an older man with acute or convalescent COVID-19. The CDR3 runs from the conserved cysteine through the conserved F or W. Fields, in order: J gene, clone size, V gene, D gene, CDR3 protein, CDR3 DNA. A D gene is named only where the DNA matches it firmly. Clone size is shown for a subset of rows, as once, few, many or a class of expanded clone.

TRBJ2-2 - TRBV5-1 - CASSGTTNTGELFF TGCGCCAGCAGCGGCACCACGAACACCGGGGAGCTGTTTTTT
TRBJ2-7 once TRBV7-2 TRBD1 CASSSRGREQYF TGTGCCAGCAGCTCCAGGGGGCGCGAGCAGTACTTC
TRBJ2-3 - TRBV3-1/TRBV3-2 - CASSQLTSVTDTQYF TGTGCCAGCAGCCAACTGACTAGTGTGACAGATACGCAGTATTTT
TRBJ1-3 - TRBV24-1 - CATSDFPFRNGTFGNTIYF TGTGCCACCAGTGATTTCCCCTTTAGAAACGGGACATTTGGAAACACCATATATTTT
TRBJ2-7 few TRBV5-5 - CASRLGSSYEQYF TGTGCCAGCAGGTTAGGGAGCTCCTACGAGCAGTACTTC
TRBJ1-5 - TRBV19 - CASTDQGRASQPQHF TGTGCCAGCACAGATCAGGGGAGGGCATCTCAGCCCCAGCATTTT
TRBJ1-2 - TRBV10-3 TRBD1 CAISEQGAINYGYTF TGTGCCATCAGTGAGCAGGGGGCGATAAACTATGGCTACACCTTC
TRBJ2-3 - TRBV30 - CAWTEDLFTDTQYF TGTGCCTGGACTGAGGATTTATTCACAGATACGCAGTATTTT
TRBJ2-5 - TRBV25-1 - CASSEYAEETQYF TGTGCCAGCAGTGAATATGCGGAAGAGACCCAGTACTTC
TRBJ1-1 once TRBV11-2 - CASSLQRQTEAFF TGTGCCAGCAGCTTACAGCGACAGACTGAAGCTTTCTTT
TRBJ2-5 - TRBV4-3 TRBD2 CASSQRAGTPQETQYF TGCGCCAGCAGCCAACGAGCGGGGACGCCACAAGAGACCCAGTACTTC
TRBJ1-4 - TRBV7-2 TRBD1 CASSLQGQGGGLFF TGTGCCAGCAGCTTACAAGGACAGGGGGGCGGACTGTTTTTT
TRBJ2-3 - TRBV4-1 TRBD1 CASSQDPQGAQTDTQYF TGCGCCAGCAGCCAAGATCCCCAGGGGGCTCAAACAGATACGCAGTATTTT
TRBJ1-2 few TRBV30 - CAWSRGGLDRRGYGYTF TGTGCCTGGAGTCGAGGGGGATTAGATAGACGCGGCTATGGCTACACCTTC
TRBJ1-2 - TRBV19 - CASSRTRWGDYGYTF TGTGCCAGTAGTAGGACTCGCTGGGGAGACTATGGCTACACCTTC
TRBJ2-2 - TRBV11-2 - CASNDAGTPEDTGELFF TGTGCCAGCAACGACGCCGGGACACCCGAGGACACCGGGGAGCTGTTTTTT
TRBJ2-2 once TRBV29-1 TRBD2 CSVRTGTSGAGELFF TGCAGCGTGCGAACCGGGACTAGTGGGGCCGGGGAGCTGTTTTTT
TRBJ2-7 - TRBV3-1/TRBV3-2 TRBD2 CASSQGRGRAAYEQYF TGTGCCAGCAGCCAAGGACGCGGGAGGGCCGCCTACGAGCAGTACTTC
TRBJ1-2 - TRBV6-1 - CASSDQDRLGRLYGYTF TGTGCCAGCAGTGACCAGGACAGATTAGGGCGCCTCTATGGCTACACCTTC
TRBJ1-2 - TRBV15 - CATSRGLDYGYTF TGTGCCACCAGCAGAGGGTTAGACTATGGCTACACCTTC
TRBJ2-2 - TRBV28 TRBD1 CASRGTGGAGELFF TGTGCCAGCAGAGGGACAGGGGGGGCCGGGGAGCTGTTTTTT
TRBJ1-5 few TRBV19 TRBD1 CASSIVLDRYSNQPQHF TGTGCCAGTAGTATAGTCTTGGACAGGTATAGCAATCAGCCCCAGCATTTT
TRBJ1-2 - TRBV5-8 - CASSLGRQVGYTF TGTGCCAGCAGCTTGGGGCGACAGGTTGGCTACACCTTC
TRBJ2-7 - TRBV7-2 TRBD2 CASSLRAGGNEQYF TGTGCCAGCAGCTTAAGGGCGGGAGGCAACGAGCAGTACTTC
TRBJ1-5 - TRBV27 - CASSPQGSQPQHF TGTGCCAGTAGCCCACAGGGAAGCCAGCCCCAGCATTTT
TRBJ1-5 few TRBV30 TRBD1 CAWGDRGLQPQHF TGTGCCTGGGGGGACAGGGGGCTTCAGCCCCAGCATTTT
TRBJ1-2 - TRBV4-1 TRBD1 CASSPGQQLNYGYTF TGCGCCAGCAGCCCGGGACAGCAGTTGAACTATGGCTACACCTTC
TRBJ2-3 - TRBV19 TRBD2 CASSTSGRPTDTQYF TGTGCCAGTAGTACTAGCGGGAGACCCACAGATACGCAGTATTTT
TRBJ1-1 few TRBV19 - CASSATGHTEAFF TGTGCCAGTAGTGCCACAGGGCACACTGAAGCTTTCTTT
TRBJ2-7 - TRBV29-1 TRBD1 CSVVGDSSSYEQYF TGCAGCGTTGTTGGGGACAGTAGCTCCTACGAGCAGTACTTC
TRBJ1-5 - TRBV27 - CASSVQGVNNQPQHF TGTGCCAGCAGTGTCCAGGGCGTCAACAATCAGCCCCAGCATTTT
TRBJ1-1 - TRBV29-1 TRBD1 CSVEAGGTEAFF TGCAGCGTTGAGGCAGGGGGCACTGAAGCTTTCTTT
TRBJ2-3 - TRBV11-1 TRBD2 CASSPRGGGATDTQYF TGTGCCAGCAGCCCGCGGGGCGGGGGGGCCACAGATACGCAGTATTTT
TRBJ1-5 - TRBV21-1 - CASIKGDSSNQPQHF TGTGCCAGCATTAAGGGGGATTCTAGCAATCAGCCCCAGCATTTT
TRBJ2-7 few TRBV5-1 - CASSLAGSYEQYF TGCGCCAGCAGCTTGGCCGGGAGTTACGAGCAGTACTTC
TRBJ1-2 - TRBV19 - CASSIGVQGYGYTF TGTGCCAGTAGTATAGGCGTTCAGGGATATGGCTACACCTTC
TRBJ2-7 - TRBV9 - CASSASGGSYEQYF TGTGCCAGCAGCGCCTCAGGGGGGAGCTACGAGCAGTACTTC
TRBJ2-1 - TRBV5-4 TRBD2 CASSSPGLAGEGGKMWFF TGTGCCAGCAGCTCGCCGGGACTAGCGGGAGAAGGCGGGAAGATGTGGTTCTTC
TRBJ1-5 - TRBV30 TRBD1 CAWSVRTGRLDQPQHF TGTGCCTGGAGTGTACGGACAGGGCGATTGGACCAGCCCCAGCATTTT
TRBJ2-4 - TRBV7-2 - CASSFSNLVFQYF TGTGCCAGCAGCTTCTCAAATCTAGTGTTCCAGTACTTC
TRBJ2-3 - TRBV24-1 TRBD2 CATSETSGSTDTQYF TGTGCCACCAGTGAGACTAGCGGGAGCACAGATACGCAGTATTTT
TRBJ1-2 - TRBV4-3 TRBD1 CASSSQGADPNYGYTF TGCGCCAGCAGCAGTCAGGGGGCGGACCCTAACTATGGCTACACCTTC